This T cell receptor (beta chain) was identified during a study of T cells in Graves' hyperthyroidism and ophthalmopathy. Researchers amplified the TCR beta CDR3 regions from RNA transcripts. TCR CDR3 underwent first-round RT-PCR with the HTBI primer set. TCRdb itself ran the multiplex PCR reads through MiXCR, one entry per CDR3 protein. The sample has about 380,000 distinct CDR3 sequences, less than 15% seen once. This clonotype was detected ten times or more. V gave up 6 bases and J gave up 2 bases; unmatched junction bases: 10. CDR3 length: 17 amino acids. The sequencing input was blood. V is TRBV12-3 or TRBV12-4 and J is TRBJ2-3; 11 bases fit TRBD1. This receptor was obtained from a man in his thirties or forties with Graves' hyperthyroidism that later progressed to Graves' ophthalmopathy. In DNA, the CDR3 is TGTGCCAGCAGCTGGACAGGGGGCGAAGGGAACACAGATACGCAGTATTTT. Translating it yields CASSWTGGEGNTDTQYF.